These 10 T cell receptor beta chains came from one sample sequenced in a study of blood T cells in healthy people across ages. PCR was performed a second time for roughly 7 to 11 cycles using a sample-barcoded 5' primer and a J-beta primer mix. A single record per CDR3 protein comes from TCRdb applying MiXCR to the 5' RACE reads. The sample holds about 810,000 distinct CDR3 sequences, about 37% seen once. Sequenced sample: blood. These receptors originate from a man aged 18 to 30 in good health.

To note about this clonotype: A read error may account for a junction end that differs from germline. V usage is TRBV20-1 and J usage is TRBJ2-5; no reliable D call. Germline loops: CDR1 DFQATT, CDR2 SNEGSKA (reference sequence). The CDR3 has 16 residues. The CDR3 reads CNAPRMGVGGQGTQYF. CDR3 nucleotides: TGCAATGCTCCCCGGATGGGCGTTGGTGGCCAAGGGACCCAGTACTTC.

There are many counts of this clonotype. This rearrangement joins TRBV20-1 to TRBJ1-2, with unresolved D. Germline V gives CDR1 DFQATT, CDR2 SNEGSKA (reference sequence). The CDR3 is made up of 12 amino acids. V lost 0 bases and J lost 4, with 6 bases in between. The CDR3 loop reads CSARERTYGYTF. The DNA for the CDR3 is TGCAGTGCTAGAGAGCGAACCTATGGCTACACCTTC.

On this clonotype itself: Being one base from a much bigger clone, this may be a read error. V and J are TRBV4-1 and TRBJ2-1; 7 bases agree with TRBD2. Germline V gene lookup returns CDR1 MGHRA and CDR2 YSYEKL. V shed 5 bases, J shed 6 bases, and the junction held 13 bases outside the gene matches. The CDR3 has 16 residues. The CDR3 loop reads CASSYASGERGNEQFF. CDR3 nucleotides: TGCGCCAGCAGCTATGCAAGCGGGGAGAGGGGCAATGAGCAGTTCTTC.

The genes are TRBV18 and TRBJ2-7; D perhaps matches TRBD1 (5 bases). V shed 1 base and J shed 4 bases, with 14 bases lying between them. Germline CDR1 and CDR2: KGHSH and LQKENI. The CDR3 spans 15 residues. CDR3 bases: TGTGCCAGCTCACCACTTCAGGGTGTGGTTTACGAGCAGTACTTC. It specifies CASSPLQGVVYEQYF.

CDR3: CSASVSYGYTF. CDR3 nucleotides: TGCAGTGCTAGTGTCAGCTATGGCTACACCTTC. The rearrangement links TRBV20-1 to TRBJ1-2; D remains ambiguous. The germline gives CDR1 DFQATT, CDR2 SNEGSKA (reference sequence). CDR3 size: 11 residues. Trimming shortened V by 3 bases and J by 4 bases, and 6 bases separated the two germline ends.

The chain recombines TRBV4-2 with TRBJ2-3; 8 positions match TRBD2. The CDR3 extends over 16 amino acids. The junction had 10 bases not matched to a gene; V was cut back by 0 bases and J by 8 bases. Looked up from germline, CDR1 is LGHNA and CDR2 is YNFKEQ. CDR3 nucleotide sequence: TGTGCCAGCAGCCAAGACAGCCTTGGCGGGGGGCGTACGCAGTATTTT. The encoded protein is CASSQDSLGGGRTQYF.

CDR3 sequence (DNA): TGTGCCAGCTCACGGGCAGCTACCTACGGGAATGGCTACACCTTC. This encodes CASSRAATYGNGYTF. The chain employs TRBV18 and TRBJ1-2, with unresolved D. The CDR3 has 15 amino acids. V was shortened by 4 bases and J by 6 bases, with 18 bases between the two germline ends. Germline CDR1 reads KGHSH; CDR2 reads LQKENI.

J is TRBJ2-1 and V is TRBV20-1; D not resolved. The CDR3 has 14 amino acids. V was pared by 0 bases and J by 6 bases, with 12 bases between. The germline CDR1 and CDR2 sequences are DFQATT and SNEGSKA (reference sequence). The CDR3 is CSARDLKGRNEQFF. The DNA of the CDR3 is TGCAGTGCTAGAGATTTGAAGGGCCGCAATGAGCAGTTCTTC.

This clonotype has only a few counts. The genes are TRBV12-3 or TRBV12-4 and TRBJ2-3; no clear D. V shed 6 bases and J shed 0 bases, with 13 bases lying between them. The CDR3 totals 15 residues. In DNA form, the CDR3 reads TGTGCCAGCAGACTGCAAGAGACTAGCACAGATACGCAGTATTTT. It yields the protein CASRLQETSTDTQYF.

In this sample, this clonotype turned up a few times. This sequence joins TRBV20-1 and TRBJ1-1, with 9 bases lining up with TRBD1. The germline V gene has CDR1 DFQATT and CDR2 SNEGSKA (reference sequence). This CDR3 has 13 amino acids. V lost 4 bases and J lost 4; bases outside the gene matches: 4. CDR3 in DNA: TGCAGTGCTATCCCGGACAGGGGCACTGAAGCTTTCTTT. Protein product: CSAIPDRGTEAFF.